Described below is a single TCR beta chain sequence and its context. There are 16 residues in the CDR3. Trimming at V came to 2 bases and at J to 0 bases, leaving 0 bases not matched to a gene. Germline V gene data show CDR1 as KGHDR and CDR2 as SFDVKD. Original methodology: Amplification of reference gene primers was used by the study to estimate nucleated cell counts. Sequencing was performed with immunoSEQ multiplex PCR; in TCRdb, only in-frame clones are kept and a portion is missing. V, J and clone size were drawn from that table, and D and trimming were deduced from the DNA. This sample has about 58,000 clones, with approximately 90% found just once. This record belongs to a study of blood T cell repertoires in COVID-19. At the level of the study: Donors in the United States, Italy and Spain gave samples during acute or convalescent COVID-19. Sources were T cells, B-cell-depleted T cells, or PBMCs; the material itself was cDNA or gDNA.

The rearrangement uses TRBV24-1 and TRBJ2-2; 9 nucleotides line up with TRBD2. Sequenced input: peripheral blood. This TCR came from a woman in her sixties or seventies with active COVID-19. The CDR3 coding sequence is TGTGCCACCAGTGATTCTAGCGGGGCGAACACCGGGGAGCTGTTTTTT. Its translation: CATSDSSGANTGELFF.